This TCR beta chain was recovered during a study of shared clonotypes between healthy human individuals. This clone was seen only once. V shed 6 bases, J shed 5 bases, and the junction held 9 bases outside the gene matches. CDR1 MNHNS and CDR2 SASEGT come from the germline V gene. The CDR3 spans 15 residues. TCRdb keeps only in-frame clones here, not all; method: immunoSEQ multiplex PCR. This sample has around 1.6 million clones, with 98% found just once. The chain recombines TRBV6-1 with TRBJ2-7, with 11 bases matching TRBD1. Sequenced: naive CD4+ T cells sorted from blood. The subset is: CD45RA+ positively selected. The receptor comes from a man aged 30 to 39 in good health. CDR3 in DNA: TGTGCCAGCAGCCTCCTGGGACAGGGGGTCCACGAGCAGTACTTC. Residues: CASSLLGQGVHEQYF.